This TCR beta chain appears in the sequencing data of a study of T cell responses to AZD1222 COVID-19 vaccine. Of note for this clone: Its antigen is not identified.

Findings and limits, study-wide: Most donors were white British and more were female, and clonal diversity was possibly underestimated. The study identified only five or six AZD1222 recipients as seropositive at baseline. No day 14 peak samples; only post-peak repertoires were characterized.

The data were produced by immunoSEQ multiplex PCR, yet TCRdb's version contains in-frame clones alone and is incomplete. The sample records 95,000 to 150,000 clones, 75% to 85% being singletons. The TCR originated in an adult who received the AZD1222 COVID-19 vaccine. This material consisted of peripheral blood, taken 28 days after the second AZD1222 dose.

The CDR3 DNA reads TGCAGTGCTAGTGATGCCCGAGGGGCAGGGGGGGATACGCAGTATTTT. It codes for CSASDARGAGGDTQYF. This rearrangement joins TRBV20-1 to TRBJ2-3; D is possibly TRBD1 (7 bases). The CDR3 extends over 16 amino acids. Between the trimmed V and J ends, which lost 3 bases and 6 bases, there was a span of 22 bases. The germline V gene has CDR1 DFQATT and CDR2 SNEGSKA (reference sequence).